These 7 T cell receptor beta chains were all obtained from the same sample, sequenced in a study of cytomegalovirus exposure and HLA in healthy donors. Use of 60 Vbeta and 13 Jbeta primers characterized the PCR. TCRdb's table, derived via immunoSEQ multiplex PCR, lists solely in-frame clones and lacks some. The profile shows about 250,000 clones, about four fifths of them singletons. The specimen was PBMCs. These receptors were collected from a girl aged 2 to 10 in good health and CMV-seronegative.

Remarks on this clone: One junction end does not reproduce the germline sequence, and a read error may be involved. The V call is TRBV4-1, the J call TRBJ1-1; TRBD1 might be the D (6 bases). Germline CDR1 MGHRA, CDR2 YSYEKL. CDR3 length: 14 residues. In DNA, the CDR3 is TGTGCCAGCAGCCAAGACAGGTTGAACACTGAAGCTTTCTTT. Encoded protein: CASSQDRLNTEAFF.

This chain joins TRBV19 and TRBJ2-7; the match to TRBD2 covers 10 bases. This CDR3 contains 18 residues. Trimming at V came to 3 bases and at J to 0 bases, leaving 11 bases not matched to a gene. Per germline, CDR1 LNHDA and CDR2 SQIVND (reference sequence). This CDR3 is CASSIRASGGTTSYEQYF. The DNA of the CDR3 is TGTGCCAGTAGTATTAGGGCTAGCGGGGGTACCACCTCCTACGAGCAGTACTTC.

The chain recombines TRBV27 with TRBJ2-4, with TRBD1 matching over 8 bases. The V and J ends lost 2 bases and 6 bases, in that order; junction bases with no gene match: 3. The length of the CDR3 is 14 residues. Germline V gives CDR1 MNHEY, CDR2 SMNVEV (reference sequence). CDR3 DNA sequence: TGTGCCAGCAGTTTAACCGGGACAGGAAACATTCAGTACTTC. This translates into CASSLTGTGNIQYF.

This chain connects TRBV5-1 to TRBJ2-1; 9 nucleotides agree with TRBD2. The CDR3 is 20 amino acids. Trimming at V came to 3 bases and at J to 4 bases, leaving 20 bases not matched to a gene. Germline loops: CDR1 SGHRS, CDR2 YFSETQ. Here the CDR3 DNA reads TGCGCCAGCAGCTACCCCTTGGGGACTAGCCCACCCTCGGCTTACAATGAGCAGTTCTTC. It yields the protein CASSYPLGTSPPSAYNEQFF. Full variable domain (rest looked up from reference TRBV5-1 and TRBJ2-1): KAGVTQTPRYLIKTRGQQVTLSCSPISGHRSVSWYQQTPGQGLQFLFEYFSETQRNKGNFPGRFSGRQFSNSRSEMNVSTLELGDSALYLCASSYPLGTSPPSAYNEQFFGPGTRLTVL.

This sequence joins TRBV2 and TRBJ1-6; 10 bases match TRBD1. Trimming took 7 bases from V and 14 from J; bases not matched to a gene: 14. Looked up from germline, CDR1 is SNHLY and CDR2 is FYNNEI. The CDR3 length is 15 residues. The CDR3 is CASNQRTGGIFTLHF. DNA for the CDR3: TGTGCCAGCAACCAGAGGACAGGGGGAATATTCACCCTCCACTTT.

This chain joins TRBV18 and TRBJ1-2; D unresolved. The CDR3 consists of 12 residues. The germline CDR1 and CDR2 sequences are KGHSH and LQKENI. V was shortened by 2 bases and J by 6 bases, with 7 bases between the two germline ends. CDR3 sequence (DNA): TGTGCCAGCTCACCAGGGAGGAATGGCTACACCTTC. This translates into CASSPGRNGYTF.

This clone showed up just a few times. This rearrangement joins TRBV7-2 to TRBJ2-7; tentatively, D is TRBD2 (6 bases). Deletions cut 5 bases from V and 3 bases from J, with 11 bases between. This CDR3 spans 13 amino acids. From germline, CDR1 is SGHTA and CDR2 FQGNSA. The CDR3 region is CASSPGTFYEQYF. The CDR3 DNA follows: TGTGCCAGCAGCCCAGGGACTTTCTACGAGCAGTACTTC.